Below are 13 T cell receptor beta chains sequenced from a single sample in a study of T cells in localized non-small cell lung cancer. The data were produced by immunoSEQ multiplex PCR, yet TCRdb's version contains in-frame clones alone and is incomplete. The sample yields 53,000 or so clones, roughly 92% seen once. Sequenced material: peripheral blood, taken before any cancer treatment. The receptors here all came from a man aged 40 to 70 with stage I lung adenocarcinoma.

This clone was counted once. The J gene is TRBJ2-7, the V gene TRBV5-5; tentative D call: TRBD2 (6 bases). Trimming left V 2 bases short and J 1 base short, with 13 bases between. The CDR3 is 15 residues long. Germline lookup yields CDR1 SGHKS and CDR2 YYEKEE (reference sequence). CDR3 sequence (DNA): TGTGCCAGCAGCTTTATTCCTAGCGAGTCCTACGAGCAGTACTTC. This translates into CASSFIPSESYEQYF.

The rearrangement uses TRBV4-3 and TRBJ1-1, with 7 nucleotides matching TRBD1. V trimming: 3 bases; J trimming: 2 bases; junction bases outside the gene matches: 6. In germline, CDR1 is LGHNA, CDR2 YSLEER. This CDR3 contains 15 residues. The CDR3 sequence: CASSQDRDSNTEAFF. CDR3 DNA sequence: TGCGCCAGCAGCCAGGACCGGGACAGCAACACTGAAGCTTTCTTT.

This chain joins TRBV6-6 and TRBJ2-2; D could derive from TRBD1 or TRBD2 (5 bases each). Between the trimmed V and J ends, which lost 6 bases and 7 bases, there was a span of 12 bases. Germline V gene data show CDR1 as MNHNY and CDR2 as SVGAGI (reference sequence). The CDR3 is 13 amino acids. This CDR3 is CASRTGQVGELFF. CDR3 nucleotides: TGTGCCAGCAGGACGGGGCAGGTCGGGGAGCTGTTTTTT.

The J gene is TRBJ2-7, the V gene TRBV18; 10 bases are shared with TRBD1. The V gene end was trimmed by 5 bases and the J gene end by 4 bases; junction bases not matched to a gene: 5. The germline CDR1 and CDR2 sequences are KGHSH and LQKENI. The CDR3 is 14 residues long. The CDR3 DNA is TGTGCCAGCTCAGTGGGGACAGGGGAGTACGAGCAGTACTTC. Its translation is CASSVGTGEYEQYF.

The rearrangement uses TRBV10-3 and TRBJ1-2; unclear D gene. V shed 4 bases and J shed 1 base, with 7 bases lying between them. Germline V gene sequence: CDR1 ENHRY, CDR2 SYGVKD. The CDR3 loop spans 13 amino acids. CDR3 protein: CAISVGDNYGYTF. The CDR3 nucleotides read TGTGCCATCAGTGTTGGGGATAACTATGGCTACACCTTC.

In this sample, this clone turned up a few times. J is TRBJ2-7 and V is TRBV4-2; 9 bases line up with TRBD2. Germline trimming cut 1 base from V and 5 bases from J; bases unmatched to any gene: 12. CDR3 length: 17 residues. The V gene's germline CDR1 is LGHNA and CDR2 YNFKEQ. The CDR3 spells CASSQGALAGGLNEQYF. The CDR3 DNA reads TGTGCCAGCAGCCAAGGAGCCCTCGCGGGAGGGCTCAACGAGCAGTACTTC.

The count of this clone is one. The chain joins TRBV7-9 to TRBJ1-1; 9 bases fit TRBD1. V gave up 4 bases and J gave up 5 bases; unmatched junction bases: 11. The CDR3 has 16 amino acids. Germline values: CDR1 SEHNR, CDR2 FQNEAQ (reference sequence). CDR3 coding DNA: TGTGCCAGCAGCTCGCAAGGACAGGGGAGAGGTACTGAAGCTTTCTTT. The encoded protein is CASSSQGQGRGTEAFF.

This sequence joins TRBV30 and TRBJ2-3, with D uncertain. Trimming pared 4 bases from V and 3 bases from J, leaving 11 bases between. Germline-derived CDR1 and CDR2 are GTSNPN and SVGIG (reference sequence). The CDR3 sequence is 13 residues long. For the CDR3, the DNA is TGTGCCTGGAATAGGGTTGGGACAGATACGCAGTATTTT. This encodes CAWNRVGTDTQYF.

The chain combines TRBV5-1 with TRBJ2-7, with D maybe TRBD2 (6 bases). This CDR3 contains 15 residues. Trimming left V 0 bases short and J 0 bases short, with 10 bases between. CDR1 and CDR2 from the germline V gene are SGHRS and YFSETQ. CDR3 protein: CASSLVRGSSYEQYF. The DNA of the CDR3 is TGCGCCAGCAGCTTGGTGCGGGGTAGCTCCTACGAGCAGTACTTC.

J is TRBJ2-2 and V is TRBV30, with D perhaps being TRBD1 or TRBD2 (5 bases each). V lost 8 bases, J lost 6 bases, and 13 bases lay in between. Germline values: CDR1 GTSNPN, CDR2 SVGIG (reference sequence). CDR3 size: 12 residues. In DNA form, the CDR3 reads TGTGCCGCCCCAGGGCGGGCCGGGGAGCTGTTTTTT. Encoded protein: CAAPGRAGELFF.

The chain uses TRBV6-4 and TRBJ2-1, with D perhaps assigned TRBD1 or TRBD2 (7 bases each). From germline, CDR1 is MRHNA and CDR2 SNTAGT. V was trimmed by 5 bases and J by 3 bases, leaving 14 bases between them. This CDR3 comprises 15 residues. CDR3: CASSPTGDYYNEQFF. The CDR3 coding sequence is TGTGCCAGCAGTCCCACAGGGGACTACTACAATGAGCAGTTCTTC.

The rearrangement links TRBV20-1 to TRBJ2-1; no firm D call. Trimming removed 0 bases at V and 10 bases at J, with 7 bases between. This CDR3 is 11 amino acids long. Germline V gives CDR1 DFQATT, CDR2 SNEGSKA (reference sequence). CDR3: CSAREGWEQFF. As DNA, the CDR3 is TGCAGTGCTAGAGAGGGGTGGGAGCAGTTCTTC.

The chain carries TRBV7-8 and TRBJ2-5; possibly TRBD2 for D (6 bases). CDR1 SGHVS and CDR2 FQNEAQ come from the germline V gene. This CDR3 spans 14 amino acids. Trimming took 2 bases from V and 2 from J, leaving 9 bases between them. The CDR3 sequence: CASSLYAGQETQYF. The CDR3 DNA reads TGTGCCAGCAGCTTATACGCGGGGCAAGAGACCCAGTACTTC.